The 3 T cell receptor beta chains reported below all come from one sample, sequenced in a study of CD8+ T cells in alopecia areata. cDNA reverse transcribed from extracted RNA served as the sequencing template. The protocol was immunoSEQ multiplex PCR, while the TCRdb copy is restricted to in-frame clones and leaves out a portion. The table shows 120,000 or so clones, with around three fifths occurring only once. The sample in question was CD4+ T cells sorted from blood, obtained at week 0. The source is a human donor with alopecia areata.

The J gene is TRBJ1-2, the V gene TRBV6-1; D is unclear. CDR3 length: 15 residues. CDR1 is MNHNS, CDR2 SASEGT, per germline. Trimming left V 5 bases short and J 0 bases short, with 13 bases between. The DNA for the CDR3 is TGTGCCAGCAGTCCCTCCCCTCAAGCTAACTATGGCTACACCTTC. Its translation: CASSPSPQANYGYTF.

The chain links TRBV5-4 to TRBJ2-5; D is unresolved. CDR3 length: 14 residues. Trimming removed 0 bases at V and 3 bases at J, with 9 bases between. The germline V gene encodes CDR1 SGHNT and CDR2 YYREEE (reference sequence). The CDR3 is CASSLVGPKETQYF. CDR3 nucleotide sequence: TGTGCCAGCAGCTTGGTTGGGCCGAAAGAGACCCAGTACTTC. The variable domain in full, completed from reference TRBV5-4 and TRBJ2-5, reads ETGVTQSPTHLIKTRGQQVTLRCSSQSGHNTVSWYQQALGQGPQFIFQYYREEENGRGNFPPRFSGLQFPNYSSELNVNALELDDSALYLCASSLVGPKETQYFGPGTRLLVL.

The rearrangement links TRBV25-1 to TRBJ1-6, with D perhaps matching TRBD1 (5 bases). The V end lost 3 bases, the J end lost 6 bases, and 9 bases lay between the germline ends. Per the germline V gene, CDR1 is MGHDK and CDR2 is SYGVNS. CDR3 length: 14 residues. CDR3 sequence: CASSEAGGNSPLHF. The CDR3 DNA follows: TGTGCCAGCAGTGAGGCGGGGGGTAATTCACCCCTCCACTTT.